These 14 T cell receptor beta chains came from one sample sequenced in a study of blood T cell repertoires in COVID-19. The method was immunoSEQ multiplex PCR; TCRdb's version includes in-frame clones alone and lacks a portion of them. The sample has 51,000 or so clones, about four fifths seen once. The sequenced sample consisted of peripheral blood. The receptors were sampled from a man aged 70-80 years with active COVID-19.

A few counts support this clone. The V call is TRBV7-9, the J call TRBJ2-3; possibly TRBD1 for D (5 bases). The length of the CDR3 is 11 residues. The ends were cut back, 3 bases at V and 9 bases at J, with 7 bases in the middle. Per germline, CDR1 SEHNR and CDR2 FQNEAQ (reference sequence). DNA of the CDR3: TGTGCCAGCAGCTTTGGACAAACGCAGTATTTT. Translation: CASSFGQTQYF.

The rearrangement links TRBV9 to TRBJ2-2; 7 bases fit TRBD1. This CDR3 comprises 15 residues. Germline lookup yields CDR1 SGDLS and CDR2 YYNGEE. Trimming took 2 bases from V and 6 from J; bases not matched to a gene: 7. The CDR3 loop is CASSVGTDGAGELFF. The DNA for the CDR3 is TGTGCCAGCAGCGTTGGGACAGATGGCGCCGGGGAGCTGTTTTTT.

The rearrangement joins TRBV7-9 to TRBJ2-5, with a tentative D call TRBD2 (6 bases). Germline V gene lookup returns CDR1 SEHNR and CDR2 FQNEAQ (reference sequence). V was clipped by 2 bases and J by 6 bases, with 13 bases between them. This CDR3 region has 14 residues. The CDR3 spells CASSLLGGIQTQYF. In DNA form, the CDR3 reads TGTGCCAGCAGCTTATTAGGAGGGATTCAGACCCAGTACTTC.

The chain recombines TRBV3-1 (or the pseudogene TRBV3-2) with TRBJ2-1; 8 bases line up with TRBD1. The CDR3 is made up of 15 amino acids. The V and J ends lost 1 base and 7 bases, in that order; junction bases with no gene match: 6. CDR1 LGHDT and CDR2 YNNKEL come from the germline V gene (reference sequence). The CDR3 nucleotides read TGTGCCAGCAGCCAAGTGGAGACAGGGGATAATGAGCAGTTCTTC. It encodes CASSQVETGDNEQFF.

The V call is TRBV6-1, the J call TRBJ1-5; 8 bases match TRBD1. Per germline, CDR1 MNHNS and CDR2 SASEGT. J gave up 4 bases and V 1 base, and 3 bases lay outside the gene matches. The CDR3 has 15 amino acids. CDR3 sequence (DNA): TGTGCCAGCAGTGAAGGGACAGGGTATAATCAGCCCCAGCATTTT. Its translation is CASSEGTGYNQPQHF.

The V and J genes are TRBV19 and TRBJ1-1, with D perhaps TRBD1 (6 bases). The CDR3 sequence is 15 residues long. The germline gives CDR1 LNHDA, CDR2 SQIVND (reference sequence). Trimming pared 5 bases from V and 5 bases from J, leaving 18 bases between. Here the CDR3 DNA reads TGTGCCAGTAGTCCCGAACAGGGAATAAGGACTGAAGCTTTCTTT. The encoded protein is CASSPEQGIRTEAFF.

This chain joins TRBV10-3 and TRBJ2-6, with TRBD1 identical over 7 bases. After removal of 2 bases from V and 0 bases from J, the junction contained 7 bases not matched to a gene. In germline, CDR1 is ENHRY, CDR2 SYGVKD. The CDR3 spans 18 residues. This CDR3 reads CAISEGQTGFSGANVLTF. The DNA for the CDR3 is TGTGCCATCAGTGAGGGACAGACAGGGTTCTCTGGGGCCAACGTCCTGACTTTC.

V gene TRBV9 combines with J gene TRBJ1-2; the match to TRBD1 covers 7 bases. The germline gives CDR1 SGDLS, CDR2 YYNGEE. V shed 4 bases and J 2 bases; nucleotides not matched to a gene: 11. This CDR3 spans 16 amino acids. DNA for the CDR3: TGTGCCAGCAGCTCCGGTAGGACAGGCCTAAACTATGGCTACACCTTC. It codes for CASSSGRTGLNYGYTF.

This rearrangement joins TRBV28 to TRBJ2-3; the D gene is possibly TRBD1 (5 bases). CDR1 and CDR2 from the germline V gene are MDHEN and SYDVKM. This CDR3 has 15 amino acids. Deletions cut 4 bases from V and 0 bases from J, with 11 bases between. The CDR3 nucleotides read TGTGCCAGCAGTTCCTCCTGGACAAGCACAGATACGCAGTATTTT. This encodes CASSSSWTSTDTQYF.

The J gene is TRBJ2-7, the V gene TRBV2, with 10 bases aligning to TRBD2. Germline V gene lookup returns CDR1 SNHLY and CDR2 FYNNEI. The V gene end was trimmed by 3 bases and the J gene end by 4 bases; junction bases not matched to a gene: 3. The CDR3 covers 14 residues. The CDR3 nucleotides read TGTGCCAGCAGTGACCTAGCGGGGGAATACGAGCAGTACTTC. It encodes CASSDLAGEYEQYF.

This sequence joins TRBV4-3 and TRBJ1-3; D uncertain. Looked up from germline, CDR1 is LGHNA and CDR2 is YSLEER. V shed 0 bases and J shed 0 bases, with 6 bases lying between them. The CDR3 has 15 amino acids. As DNA, the CDR3 is TGCGCCAGCAGCCAAGATATGTTCTCTGGAAACACCATATATTTT. Translated: CASSQDMFSGNTIYF.

The V and J genes are TRBV5-4 and TRBJ1-3; D remains ambiguous. Trimming shortened V by 1 base and J by 0 bases, and 11 bases separated the two germline ends. The CDR3 extends over 16 amino acids. The germline CDR1 and CDR2 sequences are SGHNT and YYREEE (reference sequence). The DNA of the CDR3 is TGTGCCAGCAGCTTGTGGGAGGCCCCCTCTGGAAACACCATATATTTT. It yields the protein CASSLWEAPSGNTIYF.

The chain couples TRBV7-2 to TRBJ2-3, with 7 bases fitting TRBD2. Germline values: CDR1 SGHTA, CDR2 FQGNSA. The V segment lost 1 base and the J segment 2 bases; nucleotides outside the gene matches: 6. This CDR3 is built from 16 residues. In DNA form, the CDR3 reads TGTGCCAGCAGCTTAGGGCGGGAGAACCCCACAGATACGCAGTATTTT. Translating gives CASSLGRENPTDTQYF.

J is TRBJ2-7 and V is TRBV5-1; 8 bases are a match to TRBD1. The CDR3 covers 15 residues. CDR1 and CDR2 from the germline V gene are SGHRS and YFSETQ. J lost 6 bases, V lost 0 bases, and 8 bases had no gene match. CDR3 sequence reads: CASSLVGQGAGEQYF. For the CDR3, the DNA is TGCGCCAGCAGCTTGGTGGGCCAGGGGGCGGGCGAGCAGTACTTC.